This T cell receptor (beta chain) stems from a study of blood T cell repertoires in COVID-19. Study as a whole: T cells, B-cell-depleted T cells, or PBMCs supplied cDNA or gDNA.

A Seattle source enrolled patients during active infection and followed them longitudinally. Per the study methods: Nucleated cell counts were estimated from reference gene primer amplification. The method was immunoSEQ multiplex PCR; TCRdb's version includes in-frame clones alone and lacks a portion of them. V and J calls and clone size are given by that table; D and trimming were obtained from the DNA. The table includes some 240,000 clones, about 90% detected once. Germline loops: CDR1 MNHNS, CDR2 SASEGT. The CDR3 totals 14 residues. V lost 3 bases to trimming and J lost 11 bases; unmatched junction nucleotides: 10.

This rearrangement joins TRBV6-1 to TRBJ1-5; 7 nucleotides align to TRBD1. This TCR derives from a woman aged 70-85 years with COVID-19, enrolled during active disease. Sequencing was performed on peripheral blood. The CDR3 DNA sequence: TGTGCCAGCAGTGAGGTCAGCCTAACAGGGGCCCAGCATTTT. Amino acid sequence: CASSEVSLTGAQHF.